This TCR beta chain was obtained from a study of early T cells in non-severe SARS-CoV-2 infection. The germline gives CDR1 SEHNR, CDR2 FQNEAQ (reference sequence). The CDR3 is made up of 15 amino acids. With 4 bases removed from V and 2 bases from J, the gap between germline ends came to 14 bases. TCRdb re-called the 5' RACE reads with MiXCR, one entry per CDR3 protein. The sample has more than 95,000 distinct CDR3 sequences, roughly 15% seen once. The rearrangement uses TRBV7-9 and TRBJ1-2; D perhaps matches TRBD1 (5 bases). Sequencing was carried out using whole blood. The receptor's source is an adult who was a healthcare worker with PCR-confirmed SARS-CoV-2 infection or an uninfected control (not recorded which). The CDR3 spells CASSSRGLTNYGYTF. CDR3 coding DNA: TGTGCCAGCAGCTCGCGGGGCCTGACCAACTATGGCTACACCTTC. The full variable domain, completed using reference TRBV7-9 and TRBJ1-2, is DTGVSQNPRHKITKRGQNVTFRCDPISEHNRLYWYRQTLGQGPEFLTYFQNEAQLEKSRLLSDRFSAERPKGSFSTLEIQRTEQGDSAMYLCASSSRGLTNYGYTFGSGTRLTVV.